Shown below are 27 T cell receptor beta chains from a single sample sequenced in a study of regulatory T cells in long-lasting Graves disease. Assembly of TCR beta libraries relied on iRepertoire HTBI primers together with Arm-PCR of CDR3 regions. TCRdb fed the multiplex PCR reads into MiXCR, producing one record per CDR3 protein. Among hundreds of thousands of distinct CDR3 sequences, 16% were seen once, and the ten largest hold around 12%. Time point indicated: newly diagnosed GD, antithyroid drugs for less than 3 months. Extracted PBMC RNA gave rise to the TCR library. This sample was shared with a second study, whose subject was T cells in Graves' hyperthyroidism and ophthalmopathy.

The sample in question was peripheral blood mononuclear cells (PBMCs), obtained at new diagnosis, from a patient treated with antithyroid drugs. These receptors were collected from a man aged 18 to 30 with Graves disease.

This clonotype was recorded at least ten times. The chain couples TRBV20-1 to TRBJ2-7; the match to TRBD1 covers 7 bases. V was clipped by 3 bases and J by 5 bases; unmatched bases: 4. The CDR3 extends over 12 amino acids. The germline gives CDR1 DFQATT, CDR2 SNEGSKA (reference sequence). The CDR3 DNA sequence: TGCAGTGCTAGCGAGGGGGCCAACGAGCAGTACTTC. Amino acid sequence: CSASEGANEQYF.

In its sample, this clonotype was seen a few times. The chain has TRBV4-2 and TRBJ1-3; TRBD1 is a possible D gene (6 bases). Trimming pared 0 bases from V and 7 bases from J, leaving 10 bases between. Germline V gives CDR1 LGHNA, CDR2 YNFKEQ. The CDR3 spans 14 residues. CDR3 sequence reads: CASSQEQGVNTIYF. In nucleotides, the CDR3 is TGTGCCAGCAGCCAAGAACAGGGTGTTAACACCATATATTTT.

This clonotype occurred many times. The chain recombines TRBV28 with TRBJ2-2; D gene uncertain. The CDR3 has 15 amino acids. The germline V gene has CDR1 MDHEN and CDR2 SYDVKM. V was shortened by 4 bases and J by 0 bases, with 9 bases between the two germline ends. The CDR3, as DNA: TGTGCCAGCAGTTCCAGCCCGGCGAACACCGGGGAGCTGTTTTTT. Its translation: CASSSSPANTGELFF. Variable domain in full (rest from reference TRBV28 and TRBJ2-2): DVKVTQSSRYLVKRTGEKVFLECVQDMDHENMFWYRQDPGLGLRLIYFSYDVKMKEKGDIPEGYSVSREKKERFSLILESASTNQTSMYLCASSSSPANTGELFFGEGSRLTVL.

This clonotype showed up many times. The chain carries TRBV20-1 and TRBJ2-1; D is unresolved. Germline V gene lookup returns CDR1 DFQATT and CDR2 SNEGSKA (reference sequence). The CDR3 runs to 11 residues. V lost 5 bases to trimming and J lost 10 bases, with 12 bases between them. The CDR3 coding sequence is TGCAGTGCTTTCGACGCCCCAGAGCAGTTCTTC. It encodes CSAFDAPEQFF.

V and J are TRBV9 and TRBJ1-3, with D possibly matching TRBD1 (5 bases). CDR3 length: 14 residues. V lost 2 bases to trimming and J lost 4 bases, with 10 bases between them. CDR1 is SGDLS and CDR2 is YYNGEE in the germline V gene. The CDR3 nucleotides are TGTGCCAGCAGCGTCTCCAGGGAAGGAAACACCATATATTTT. It specifies CASSVSREGNTIYF.

The CDR3 DNA is TGTGCCAGCAGCCAAATGTGGGATACGCAGTATTTT. This sequence encodes CASSQMWDTQYF. The chain couples TRBV7-2 to TRBJ2-3; D is undetermined. The V end lost 5 bases, the J end lost 6 bases, and 9 bases lay between the germline ends. Per the germline V gene, CDR1 is SGHTA and CDR2 is FQGNSA. The CDR3 has 12 residues.

A few counts support this clonotype. The J gene is TRBJ1-5, the V gene TRBV12-3 or TRBV12-4; the D is unclear. This CDR3 has 16 residues. V shed 1 base and J shed 3 bases, with 13 bases lying between them. The CDR3 here is CASSLVRVTANQPQHF. The CDR3 nucleotides are TGTGCCAGCAGTTTAGTCCGCGTGACCGCCAATCAGCCCCAGCATTTT.

This clonotype was seen only a few times. The CDR3 sequence is CASATTGFSGNTIYF. The CDR3 DNA reads as TGCGCCAGCGCAACTACAGGCTTCTCTGGAAACACCATATATTTT. V usage is TRBV5-1 and J usage is TRBJ1-3, with D perhaps TRBD1 (5 bases). Germline V gene lookup returns CDR1 SGHRS and CDR2 YFSETQ. Between the trimmed V and J ends, which lost 7 bases and 0 bases, there was a span of 14 bases. The CDR3 length is 15 residues.

This clonotype has ten or more counts. The chain couples TRBV4-1 to TRBJ2-5; 7 bases are a match to TRBD1. The ends lost 6 bases at V and 5 bases at J; junction bases unmatched: 15. Germline CDR1 reads MGHRA; CDR2 reads YSYEKL. CDR3 length: 16 residues. The CDR3 nucleotides read TGCGCCAGCAGTCTCGGACAGGCGGCTTCGTTGGAGACCCAGTACTTC. Translating gives CASSLGQAASLETQYF.

This clonotype has a count of ten or more. The CDR3 protein is CASRTQGRSDGYTF. CDR3 DNA: TGTGCCAGCAGAACACAGGGTCGGTCGGATGGCTACACCTTC. The V call is TRBV27, the J call TRBJ1-2, with D maybe TRBD1 (6 bases). The V gene lost 6 bases and the J gene lost 6 bases, with 17 bases spanning the gap. The CDR3 is 14 residues long. Germline CDR1 MNHEY, CDR2 SMNVEV (reference sequence).

In its sample, this clonotype was seen many times. The rearrangement uses TRBV7-3 and TRBJ2-2; D tentatively fits TRBD1 or TRBD2 (5 bases each). Trimming cost V 5 bases and J 2 bases, with 18 bases left between them. Germline V gene sequence: CDR1 SGHTA, CDR2 FQGTGA. The CDR3 spans 17 residues. The CDR3, as DNA: TGTGCCAGCAGCCCCTCGCTGGGGGAGCTAAACACCGGGGAGCTGTTTTTT. Encoded protein: CASSPSLGELNTGELFF.

This clonotype has only one observation. V is TRBV20-1 and J is TRBJ2-7; D possibly corresponds to TRBD2 (5 bases). The V gene lost 2 bases and the J gene lost 0 bases, with 8 bases spanning the gap. The CDR3 runs to 13 residues. CDR1 DFQATT and CDR2 SNEGSKA come from the germline V gene (reference sequence). CDR3 DNA: TGCAGTGCTAGAACAGCGGACTCCTACGAGCAGTACTTC. It codes for CSARTADSYEQYF.

This clonotype came up a few times. The chain joins TRBV5-5 to TRBJ1-1; TRBD1 agrees at 7 bases. Germline-derived CDR1 and CDR2 are SGHKS and YYEKEE (reference sequence). V lost 4 bases to trimming and J lost 1 base; unmatched junction nucleotides: 7. The CDR3 runs 15 residues. The CDR3 spells CASSPRTGPNTEAFF. The CDR3 nucleotides read TGTGCCAGCAGCCCCCGGACAGGACCGAACACTGAAGCTTTCTTT.

There are many counts of this clonotype. This chain uses TRBV24-1 with TRBJ2-7, with D perhaps matching TRBD2 (5 bases). Looked up from germline, CDR1 is KGHDR and CDR2 is SFDVKD. Trimming pared 2 bases from V and 0 bases from J, leaving 7 bases between. The CDR3 is 14 amino acids. Here the CDR3 reads CATSDSGYSYEQYF. In DNA form, the CDR3 reads TGTGCCACCAGTGATTCGGGGTACTCCTACGAGCAGTACTTC.

The chain's CDR3 is CAISLPGLPTDTQYF. CDR3 nucleotide sequence: TGTGCCATCTCCCTTCCGGGACTACCCACAGATACGCAGTATTTT. This sequence joins TRBV6-1 and TRBJ2-3; TRBD2 aligns across 7 bases. Losses at the gene ends were 10 bases for V and 2 bases for J; bases not matched to a gene: 12. The germline gives CDR1 MNHNS, CDR2 SASEGT. The length of the CDR3 is 15 residues.

V gene TRBV5-1 combines with J gene TRBJ2-1; D is possibly TRBD1 (6 bases). Deletions cut 2 bases from V and 5 bases from J, with 11 bases between. The CDR3 is made up of 14 amino acids. Germline V gene lookup returns CDR1 SGHRS and CDR2 YFSETQ. CDR3 amino acids: CASSFGQTHNEQFF. In nucleotides, the CDR3 is TGCGCCAGCAGCTTTGGACAGACCCACAATGAGCAGTTCTTC. Combining the CDR3 with reference TRBV5-1 and TRBJ2-1 gives the whole variable domain KAGVTQTPRYLIKTRGQQVTLSCSPISGHRSVSWYQQTPGQGLQFLFEYFSETQRNKGNFPGRFSGRQFSNSRSEMNVSTLELGDSALYLCASSFGQTHNEQFFGPGTRLTVL.

The table lists this clonotype with a few counts. The gene calls are TRBV7-9 and TRBJ2-2; no clear D gene. CDR1 and CDR2 (germline): SEHNR, FQNEAQ (reference sequence). This CDR3 is 17 amino acids long. Deletions cut 0 bases from V and 2 bases from J, with 13 bases between. CDR3 DNA: TGTGCCAGCAGCTTAGCTGCTTTAGGGCCAAACACCGGGGAGCTGTTTTTT. Translated: CASSLAALGPNTGELFF.

V usage is TRBV20-1 and J usage is TRBJ1-5; D may be TRBD1 (6 bases). CDR3 length: 14 residues. V gave up 4 bases and J gave up 0 bases, with 10 bases separating them. Germline V gene data show CDR1 as DFQATT and CDR2 as SNEGSKA (reference sequence). The CDR3 bases are TGCAGTGCTACGGGACAAGGTAGCAATCAGCCCCAGCATTTT. Translating it yields CSATGQGSNQPQHF.

A remark on this clonotype: A far larger clone differs by one base, so this is likely a read error. The CDR3 loop is CASTGISSYNEQYF. The CDR3 DNA sequence: TGTGCCAGCACGGGAATAAGCTCCTACAATGAGCAGTACTTC. The chain recombines TRBV2 with TRBJ2-7; D is possibly TRBD2 (5 bases). The germline CDR1 and CDR2 sequences are SNHLY and FYNNEI. Deletions cut 7 bases from V and 7 bases from J, with 20 bases between. The CDR3 spans 14 residues.

This clonotype was seen repeatedly, ten times or more. The chain combines TRBV12-3 or TRBV12-4 with TRBJ2-7; 11 nucleotides match TRBD2. The CDR3 has 15 amino acids. Losses at the gene ends were 6 bases for V and 0 bases for J; bases not matched to a gene: 4. The DNA of the CDR3 is TGTGCCAGCAGGGCCGGGACTAGCGGCTCCTACGAGCAGTACTTC. Encoded protein: CASRAGTSGSYEQYF.

This clonotype has ten or more counts. The chain carries TRBV12-3 or TRBV12-4 and TRBJ1-1; D remains unclear. V was trimmed by 6 bases and J by 6 bases, leaving 17 bases between them. The CDR3 totals 14 residues. In DNA form, the CDR3 reads TGTGCCAGCAGCCAGCGACATTCCTTAGCTGAAGCTTTCTTT. This sequence encodes CASSQRHSLAEAFF.

This clonotype was seen at least ten times. The CDR3 spells CASSINSNQPQHF. CDR3 DNA sequence: TGTGCCAGCAGTATTAATAGCAATCAGCCCCAGCATTTT. The chain uses TRBV12-3 or TRBV12-4 and TRBJ1-5; D call uncertain. Trimming took 5 bases from V and 0 from J, leaving 5 bases between them. The CDR3 length is 13 residues.

This sequence joins TRBV28 and TRBJ2-1; 7 nucleotides line up with TRBD1. V lost 5 bases, J lost 0 bases, and 7 bases stayed unmatched. This CDR3 is 16 amino acids long. From germline, CDR1 is MDHEN and CDR2 SYDVKM. This chain's CDR3 is CASSRYRGHSYNEQFF. The CDR3 bases are TGTGCCAGCAGTAGATACAGGGGACACTCCTACAATGAGCAGTTCTTC.

This clonotype was counted many times. The gene calls are TRBV3-1 and TRBJ2-3; D remains ambiguous. Germline CDR1 LGHDT, CDR2 YNNKEL (reference sequence). The CDR3 loop spans 12 amino acids. V lost 2 bases and J lost 5, with 5 bases in between. CDR3 sequence: CASSQLRDTQYF. CDR3 DNA sequence: TGTGCCAGCAGCCAACTTAGAGATACGCAGTATTTT.

This clonotype was found many times. The chain couples TRBV2 to TRBJ1-1; 7 nucleotides match TRBD1. The ends lost 5 bases at V and 10 bases at J; junction bases unmatched: 10. The CDR3 extends over 13 amino acids. CDR1 SNHLY and CDR2 FYNNEI come from the germline V gene. This CDR3 reads CASSPGGRERAFF. DNA for the CDR3: TGTGCCAGCAGTCCAGGGGGTCGTGAGCGAGCTTTCTTT.

The V call is TRBV12-3 or TRBV12-4, the J call TRBJ1-2; D unresolved. Trimming took 2 bases from V and 8 from J, leaving 3 bases between them. The CDR3 sequence is 10 residues long. This chain's CDR3 is CASSLSGYTF. CDR3 in DNA: TGTGCCAGCAGTTTATCGGGCTACACCTTC.

The chain is built from TRBV12-3 or TRBV12-4 and TRBJ2-1, with a tentative D call TRBD1 (6 bases). Trimming took off 6 bases at V and 10 bases at J, with 25 bases between the two ends. The CDR3 sequence is 16 residues long. The CDR3 protein is CASSHMTGKGMVEQFF. CDR3 bases: TGTGCCAGCAGCCATATGACAGGCAAGGGCATGGTCGAGCAGTTCTTC.